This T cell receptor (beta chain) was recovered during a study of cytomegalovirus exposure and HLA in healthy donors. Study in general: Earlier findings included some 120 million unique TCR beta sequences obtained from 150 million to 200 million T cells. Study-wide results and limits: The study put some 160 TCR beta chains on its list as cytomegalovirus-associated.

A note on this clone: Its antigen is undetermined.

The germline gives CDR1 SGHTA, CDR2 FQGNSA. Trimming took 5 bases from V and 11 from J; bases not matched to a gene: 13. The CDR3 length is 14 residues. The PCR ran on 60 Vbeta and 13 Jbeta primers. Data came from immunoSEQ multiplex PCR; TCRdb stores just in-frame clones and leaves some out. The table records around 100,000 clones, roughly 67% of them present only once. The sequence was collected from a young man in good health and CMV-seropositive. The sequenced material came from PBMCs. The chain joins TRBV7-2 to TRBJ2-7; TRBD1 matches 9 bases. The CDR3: CASSQIPGQGPKYV. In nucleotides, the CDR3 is TGTGCCAGCAGCCAAATTCCGGGACAGGGCCCCAAGTACGTC.